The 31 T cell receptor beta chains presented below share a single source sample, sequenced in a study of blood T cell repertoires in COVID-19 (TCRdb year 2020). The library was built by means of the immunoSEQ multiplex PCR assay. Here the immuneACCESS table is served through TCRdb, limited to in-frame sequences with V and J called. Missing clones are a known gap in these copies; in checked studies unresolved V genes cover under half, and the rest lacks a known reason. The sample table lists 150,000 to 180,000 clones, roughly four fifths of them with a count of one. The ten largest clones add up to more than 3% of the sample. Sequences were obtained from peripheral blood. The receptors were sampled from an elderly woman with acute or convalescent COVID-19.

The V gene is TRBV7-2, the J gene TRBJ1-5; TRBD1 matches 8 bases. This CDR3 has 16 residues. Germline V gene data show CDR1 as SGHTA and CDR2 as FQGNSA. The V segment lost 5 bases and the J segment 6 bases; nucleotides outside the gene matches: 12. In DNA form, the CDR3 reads TGTGCCAGCAGCGCGCGACGATCAGGGGGCGGTCAGCCCCAGCATTTT. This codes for CASSARRSGGGQPQHF.

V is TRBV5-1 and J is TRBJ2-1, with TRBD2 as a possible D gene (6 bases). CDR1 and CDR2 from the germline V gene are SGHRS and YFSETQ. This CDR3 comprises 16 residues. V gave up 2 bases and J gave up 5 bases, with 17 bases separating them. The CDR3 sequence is CASSFPGLADHNEQFF. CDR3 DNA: TGCGCCAGCAGCTTCCCCGGGTTAGCGGACCACAATGAGCAGTTCTTC.

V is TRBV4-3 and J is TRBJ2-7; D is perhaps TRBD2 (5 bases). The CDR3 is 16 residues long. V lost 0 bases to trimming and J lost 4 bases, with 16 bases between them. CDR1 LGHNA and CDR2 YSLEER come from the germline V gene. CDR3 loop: CASSQDFGGNGYEQYF. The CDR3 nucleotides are TGCGCCAGCAGCCAAGACTTCGGAGGAAATGGTTACGAGCAGTACTTC.

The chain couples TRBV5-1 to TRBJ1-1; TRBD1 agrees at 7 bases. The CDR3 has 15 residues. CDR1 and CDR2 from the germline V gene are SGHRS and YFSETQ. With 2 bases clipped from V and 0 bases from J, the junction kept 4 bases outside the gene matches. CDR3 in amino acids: CASSLSGQLNTEAFF. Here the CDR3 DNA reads TGCGCCAGCAGCTTATCGGGACAGCTGAACACTGAAGCTTTCTTT. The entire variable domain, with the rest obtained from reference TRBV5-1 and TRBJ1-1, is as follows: KAGVTQTPRYLIKTRGQQVTLSCSPISGHRSVSWYQQTPGQGLQFLFEYFSETQRNKGNFPGRFSGRQFSNSRSEMNVSTLELGDSALYLCASSLSGQLNTEAFFGQGTRLTVV.

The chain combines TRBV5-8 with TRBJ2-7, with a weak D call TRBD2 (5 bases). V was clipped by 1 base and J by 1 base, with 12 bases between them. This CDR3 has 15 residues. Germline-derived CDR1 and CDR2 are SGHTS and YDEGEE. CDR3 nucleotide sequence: TGTGCCAGCAGCTTGCCCCAACGGGGATCCTACGAGCAGTACTTC. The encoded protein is CASSLPQRGSYEQYF.

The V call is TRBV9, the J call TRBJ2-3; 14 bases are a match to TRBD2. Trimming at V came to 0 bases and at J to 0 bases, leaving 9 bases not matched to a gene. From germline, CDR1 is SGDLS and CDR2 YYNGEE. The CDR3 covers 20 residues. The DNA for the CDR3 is TGTGCCAGCAGCGTAGCTACCTGGACTAGCGGGGGGACGAGCACAGATACGCAGTATTTT. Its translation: CASSVATWTSGGTSTDTQYF.

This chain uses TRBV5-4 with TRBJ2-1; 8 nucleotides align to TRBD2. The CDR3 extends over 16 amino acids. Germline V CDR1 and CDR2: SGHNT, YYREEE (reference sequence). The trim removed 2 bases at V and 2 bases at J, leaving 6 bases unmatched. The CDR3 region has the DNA TGTGCCAGCAGCTTTGGCGGGGGGCTTACCTACAATGAGCAGTTCTTC. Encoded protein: CASSFGGGLTYNEQFF.

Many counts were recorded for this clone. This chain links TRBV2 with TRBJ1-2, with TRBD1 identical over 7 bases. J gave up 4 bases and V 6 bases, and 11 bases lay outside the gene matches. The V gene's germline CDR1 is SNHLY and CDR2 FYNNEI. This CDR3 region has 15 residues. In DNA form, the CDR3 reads TGTGCCAGCAGGGACGGGACAGCTCCACTCTATGGCTACACCTTC. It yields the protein CASRDGTAPLYGYTF.

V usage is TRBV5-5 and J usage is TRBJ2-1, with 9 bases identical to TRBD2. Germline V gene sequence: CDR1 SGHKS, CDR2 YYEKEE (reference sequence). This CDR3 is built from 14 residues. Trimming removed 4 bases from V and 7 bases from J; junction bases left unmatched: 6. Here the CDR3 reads CASSVREGLNEQFF. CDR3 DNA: TGTGCCAGCAGCGTGCGGGAGGGCCTAAATGAGCAGTTCTTC.

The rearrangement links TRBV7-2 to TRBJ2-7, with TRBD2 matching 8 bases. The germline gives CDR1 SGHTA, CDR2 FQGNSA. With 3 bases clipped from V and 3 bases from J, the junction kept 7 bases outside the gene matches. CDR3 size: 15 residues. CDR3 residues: CASSFQGLEGYEQYF. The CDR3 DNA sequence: TGTGCCAGCAGCTTCCAGGGACTAGAAGGCTACGAGCAGTACTTC.

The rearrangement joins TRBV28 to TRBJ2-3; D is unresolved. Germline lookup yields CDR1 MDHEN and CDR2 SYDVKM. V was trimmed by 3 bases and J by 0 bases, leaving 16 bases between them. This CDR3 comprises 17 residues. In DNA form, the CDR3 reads TGTGCCAGCAGTTTCCCCAAGACCCAGCGTAGCACAGATACGCAGTATTTT. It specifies CASSFPKTQRSTDTQYF. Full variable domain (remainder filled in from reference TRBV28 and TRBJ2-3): DVKVTQSSRYLVKRTGEKVFLECVQDMDHENMFWYRQDPGLGLRLIYFSYDVKMKEKGDIPEGYSVSREKKERFSLILESASTNQTSMYLCASSFPKTQRSTDTQYFGPGTRLTVL.

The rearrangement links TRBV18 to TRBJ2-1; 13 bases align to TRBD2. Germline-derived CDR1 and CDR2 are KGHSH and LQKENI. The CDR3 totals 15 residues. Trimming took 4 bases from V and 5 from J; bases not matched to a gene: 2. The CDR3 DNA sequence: TGTGCCAGCTCACGCACTAGCGGGGGGGACAATGAGCAGTTCTTC. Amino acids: CASSRTSGGDNEQFF.

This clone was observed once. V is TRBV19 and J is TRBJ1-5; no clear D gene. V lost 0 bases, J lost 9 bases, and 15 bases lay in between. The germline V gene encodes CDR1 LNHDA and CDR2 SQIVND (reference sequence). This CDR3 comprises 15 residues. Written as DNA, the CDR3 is TGTGCCAGTAGTATAGATTTATTTGCTGGAGGGCCCCAGCATTTT. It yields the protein CASSIDLFAGGPQHF.

The DNA of the CDR3 is TGTGCCAGCAGCCAGATGGGGGGAGGTCAGCCCCAGCATTTT. This sequence encodes CASSQMGGGQPQHF. J is TRBJ1-5 and V is TRBV3-1 (or the pseudogene TRBV3-2); D might be TRBD1 (5 bases). Per the germline V gene, CDR1 is LGHDT and CDR2 is YNNKEL (reference sequence). The CDR3 is 14 amino acids. V lost 3 bases and J 6 bases, leaving 12 bases between the germline ends.

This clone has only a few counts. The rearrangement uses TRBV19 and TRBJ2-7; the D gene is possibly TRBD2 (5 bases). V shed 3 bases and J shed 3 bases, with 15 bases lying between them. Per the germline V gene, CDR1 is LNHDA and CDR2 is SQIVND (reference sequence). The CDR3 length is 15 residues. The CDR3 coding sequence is TGTGCCAGTAGTATGGAGGCTAAAGTCTTCTACGAGCAGTACTTC. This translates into CASSMEAKVFYEQYF. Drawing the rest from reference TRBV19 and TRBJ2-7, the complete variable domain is DGGITQSPKYLFRKEGQNVTLSCEQNLNHDAMYWYRQDPGQGLRLIYYSQIVNDFQKGDIAEGYSVSREKKESFPLTVTSAQKNPTAFYLCASSMEAKVFYEQYFGPGTRLTVT.

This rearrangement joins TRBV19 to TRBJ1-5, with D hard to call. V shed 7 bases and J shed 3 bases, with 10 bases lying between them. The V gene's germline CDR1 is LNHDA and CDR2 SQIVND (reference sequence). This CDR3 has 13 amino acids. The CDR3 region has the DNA TGTGCCAGTACAAGAGGAAACAATCAGCCCCAGCATTTT. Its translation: CASTRGNNQPQHF.

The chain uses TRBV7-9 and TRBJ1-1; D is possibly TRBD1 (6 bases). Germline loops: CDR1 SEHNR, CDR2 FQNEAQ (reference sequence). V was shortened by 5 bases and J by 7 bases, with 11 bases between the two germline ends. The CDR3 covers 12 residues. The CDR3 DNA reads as TGTGCCAGCAGCGAGACAGGCCATGAAGCTTTCTTT. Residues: CASSETGHEAFF.

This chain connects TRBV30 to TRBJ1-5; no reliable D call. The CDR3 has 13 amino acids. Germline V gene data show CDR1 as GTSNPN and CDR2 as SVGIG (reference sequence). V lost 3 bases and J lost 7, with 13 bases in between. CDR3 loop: CAWSTGGEQPQHF. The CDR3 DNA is TGTGCCTGGAGCACGGGAGGAGAACAGCCCCAGCATTTT.

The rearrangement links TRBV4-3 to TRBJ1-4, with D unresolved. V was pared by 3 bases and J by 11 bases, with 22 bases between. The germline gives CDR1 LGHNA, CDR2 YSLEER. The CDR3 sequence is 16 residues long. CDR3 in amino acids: CASSQDRGARPGKLFF. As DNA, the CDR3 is TGCGCCAGCAGCCAGGATCGGGGAGCCAGACCTGGGAAACTGTTTTTT.

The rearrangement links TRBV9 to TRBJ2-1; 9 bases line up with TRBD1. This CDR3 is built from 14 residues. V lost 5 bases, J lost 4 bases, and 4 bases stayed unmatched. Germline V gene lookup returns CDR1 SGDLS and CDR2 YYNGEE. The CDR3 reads CASRGGTGYNEQFF. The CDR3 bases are TGTGCCAGCAGAGGCGGGACAGGGTACAATGAGCAGTTCTTC.

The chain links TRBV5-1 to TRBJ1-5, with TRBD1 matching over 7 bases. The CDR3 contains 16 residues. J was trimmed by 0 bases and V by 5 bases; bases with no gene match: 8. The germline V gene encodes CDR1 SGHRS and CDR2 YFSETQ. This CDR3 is CASSLGTDNSNQPQHF. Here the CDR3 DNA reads TGCGCCAGCAGTCTCGGGACAGACAATAGCAATCAGCCCCAGCATTTT. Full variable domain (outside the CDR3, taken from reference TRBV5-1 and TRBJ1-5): KAGVTQTPRYLIKTRGQQVTLSCSPISGHRSVSWYQQTPGQGLQFLFEYFSETQRNKGNFPGRFSGRQFSNSRSEMNVSTLELGDSALYLCASSLGTDNSNQPQHFGDGTRLSIL.

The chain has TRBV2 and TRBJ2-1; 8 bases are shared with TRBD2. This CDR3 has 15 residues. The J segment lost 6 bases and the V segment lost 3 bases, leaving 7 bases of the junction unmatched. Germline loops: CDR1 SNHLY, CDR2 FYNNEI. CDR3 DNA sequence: TGTGCCAGCAGTGAGTGGGGGACTAGTGGCAATGAGCAGTTCTTC. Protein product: CASSEWGTSGNEQFF.

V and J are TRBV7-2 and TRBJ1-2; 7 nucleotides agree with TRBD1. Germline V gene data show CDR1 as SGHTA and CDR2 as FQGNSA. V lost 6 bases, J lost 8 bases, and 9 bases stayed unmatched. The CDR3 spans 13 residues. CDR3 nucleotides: TGTGCCAGCAGTCCCCGACAGGGCTGGGGCTACACCTTC. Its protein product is CASSPRQGWGYTF.

Here the CDR3 DNA reads TGTGCCAGCTCCACACGACAGGCGAATCAGCCCCAGCATTTT. Amino acid sequence: CASSTRQANQPQHF. The gene calls are TRBV18 and TRBJ1-5, with D possibly TRBD1 on 6 matching bases. The length of the CDR3 is 14 residues. Trimming removed 6 bases at V and 4 bases at J, with 13 bases between. The germline CDR1 and CDR2 sequences are KGHSH and LQKENI.

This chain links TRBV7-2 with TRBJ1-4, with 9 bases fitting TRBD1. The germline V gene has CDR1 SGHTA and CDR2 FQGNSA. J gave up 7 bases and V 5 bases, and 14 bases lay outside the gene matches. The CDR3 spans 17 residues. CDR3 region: CASSIRTGAGVGEKLFF. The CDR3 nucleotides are TGTGCCAGCAGCATACGGACAGGGGCAGGCGTCGGTGAAAAACTGTTTTTT. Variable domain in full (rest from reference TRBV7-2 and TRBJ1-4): GAGVSQSPSNKVTEKGKDVELRCDPISGHTALYWYRQSLGQGLEFLIYFQGNSAPDKSGLPSDRFSAERTGGSVSTLTIQRTQQEDSAVYLCASSIRTGAGVGEKLFFGSGTQLSVL.

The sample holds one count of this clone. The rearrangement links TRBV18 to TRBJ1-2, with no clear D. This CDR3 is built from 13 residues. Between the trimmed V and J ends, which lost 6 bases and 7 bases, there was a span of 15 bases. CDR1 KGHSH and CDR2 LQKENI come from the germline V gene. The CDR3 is CASSSRVGSGYTF. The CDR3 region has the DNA TGTGCCAGCTCCAGCCGGGTTGGTAGTGGCTACACCTTC. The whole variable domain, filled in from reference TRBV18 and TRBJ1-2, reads NAGVMQNPRHLVRRRGQEARLRCSPMKGHSHVYWYRQLPEEGLKFMVYLQKENIIDESGMPKERFSAEFPKEGPSILRIQQVVRGDSAAYFCASSSRVGSGYTFGSGTRLTVV.

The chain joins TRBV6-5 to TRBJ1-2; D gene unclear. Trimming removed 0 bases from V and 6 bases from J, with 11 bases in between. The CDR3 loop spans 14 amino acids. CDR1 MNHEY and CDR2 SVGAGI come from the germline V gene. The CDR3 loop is CASSYSTGNHGYTF. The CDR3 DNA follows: TGTGCCAGCAGTTACTCGACGGGGAACCATGGCTACACCTTC.

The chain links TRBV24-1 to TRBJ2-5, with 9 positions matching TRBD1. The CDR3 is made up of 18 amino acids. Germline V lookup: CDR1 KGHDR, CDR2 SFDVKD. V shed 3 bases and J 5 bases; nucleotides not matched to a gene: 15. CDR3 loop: CATSDRGGTGTGRETQYF. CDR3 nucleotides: TGTGCCACCAGTGATCGCGGTGGGACCGGGACAGGGCGGGAGACCCAGTACTTC.

This CDR3 reads CASSPGELYQGEKLFF. DNA for the CDR3: TGCGCCAGCAGCCCAGGAGAACTCTATCAGGGGGAAAAACTGTTTTTT. V and J are TRBV5-1 and TRBJ1-4; D perhaps matches TRBD1 (6 bases). Trimming removed 4 bases from V and 8 bases from J, with 21 bases in between. CDR1 and CDR2 (germline): SGHRS, YFSETQ. The CDR3 covers 16 residues.

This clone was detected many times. This CDR3 reads CASSLSGNTIYF. The CDR3 nucleotides are TGTGCCAGCAGCCTGTCCGGAAACACCATATATTTT. V usage is TRBV13 and J usage is TRBJ1-3; D is undetermined. CDR3 size: 12 residues. The germline V gene has CDR1 PRHDT and CDR2 FYEKMQ (reference sequence). V was clipped by 5 bases and J by 4 bases, with 6 bases between them.

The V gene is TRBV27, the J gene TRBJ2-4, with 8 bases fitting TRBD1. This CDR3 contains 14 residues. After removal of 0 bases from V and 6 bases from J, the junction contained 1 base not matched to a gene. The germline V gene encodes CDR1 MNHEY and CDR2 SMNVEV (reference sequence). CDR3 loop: CASSLSTGGNIQYF. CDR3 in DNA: TGTGCCAGCAGTTTATCCACAGGGGGAAACATTCAGTACTTC.